The 25 T cell receptor beta chains below were found in one sample sequenced in a study of OX40 agonist ivuxolimab in advanced cancers. Method: immunoSEQ multiplex PCR; TCRdb's copy keeps in-frame clones and lacks some. The sample consists of several thousand clones, 73% of them appearing once. This sample comprised CD4+ or CD8+ T cells sorted from blood, obtained in a trial of the OX40 agonist ivuxolimab. The receptors shown here come from an adult with an advanced solid tumor such as melanoma, head and neck, liver or kidney cancer.

This clone has just one count. V usage is TRBV7-9 and J usage is TRBJ2-7, with unresolved D. Germline values: CDR1 SEHNR, CDR2 FQNEAQ (reference sequence). CDR3 size: 13 residues. V shed 3 bases and J shed 3 bases, with 9 bases lying between them. The CDR3 reads CASSFINYYEQYF. In nucleotides, the CDR3 is TGTGCCAGCAGCTTTATTAATTACTACGAGCAGTACTTC.

This clone was counted between two and nine times. The J gene is TRBJ2-6, the V gene TRBV7-6, with no clear D. Germline CDR1 reads SGHVS; CDR2 reads FNYEAQ. V dropped 4 bases and J dropped 7 bases, with 26 bases sitting between them. The CDR3 consists of 19 residues. In nucleotides, the CDR3 is TGTGCCAGCAGCTCGCCCGCCCTTGGACGTAGCTCTTTAGCCAACGTCCTGACTTTC. Translation: CASSSPALGRSSLANVLTF.

This clone was detected only a few times. CDR3 amino acids: CASTYGSIDNEQFF. The CDR3 region has the DNA TGTGCCAGTACCTACGGCTCAATAGACAATGAGCAGTTCTTC. The genes are TRBV19 and TRBJ2-1, with unresolved D. The CDR3 has 14 amino acids. Germline CDR1 is LNHDA and CDR2 is SQIVND (reference sequence). The germline V and J ends were trimmed by 7 bases and 5 bases, with 15 bases remaining between them.

The chain uses TRBV5-5 and TRBJ1-2; TRBD1 agrees at 8 bases. Looked up from germline, CDR1 is SGHKS and CDR2 is YYEKEE (reference sequence). The CDR3 loop spans 14 amino acids. The V and J ends lost 4 bases and 6 bases, in that order; junction bases with no gene match: 8. The CDR3 loop reads CASSHTGGRDGYTF. In DNA form, the CDR3 reads TGTGCCAGCAGCCACACAGGGGGAAGAGATGGCTACACCTTC.

The chain has TRBV15 and TRBJ2-1, with D unresolved. This CDR3 is 12 amino acids long. Trimming took off 1 base at V and 9 bases at J, with 7 bases between the two ends. Germline V CDR1 and CDR2: LNHNV, YYDKDF (reference sequence). CDR3: CATSRGTSEQFF. CDR3 DNA sequence: TGTGCCACCAGCAGAGGGACGAGTGAGCAGTTCTTC.

The V and J genes are TRBV9 and TRBJ1-6; no clear D. The CDR3 contains 15 residues. Germline V gene sequence: CDR1 SGDLS, CDR2 YYNGEE. V gave up 4 bases and J gave up 0 bases, with 8 bases separating them. The CDR3 loop reads CASSPSSSYNSPLHF. The CDR3 region has the DNA TGTGCCAGCAGCCCGTCCAGCTCCTATAATTCACCCCTCCACTTT.

This clone was detected once. This sequence joins TRBV4-3 and TRBJ2-1; possibly TRBD2 for D (5 bases). Trimming pared 0 bases from V and 0 bases from J, leaving 9 bases between. CDR1 and CDR2 from the germline V gene are LGHNA and YSLEER. This CDR3 has 16 residues. The chain's CDR3 is CASSQDSSGSYNEQFF. The CDR3 DNA sequence: TGCGCCAGCAGCCAAGACAGCAGCGGCTCCTACAATGAGCAGTTCTTC.

This clone came up a few times. The chain has TRBV2 and TRBJ2-1, with D possibly being TRBD1 (5 bases). The CDR3 totals 14 residues. V gave up 3 bases and J gave up 3 bases, with 9 bases separating them. Germline V gives CDR1 SNHLY, CDR2 FYNNEI. CDR3 in DNA: TGTGCCAGCAGTGATGGGGCGTTCTACAATGAGCAGTTCTTC. Protein: CASSDGAFYNEQFF.

V gene TRBV6-5 combines with J gene TRBJ1-5; TRBD1 agrees at 7 bases. The V gene end was trimmed by 6 bases and the J gene end by 3 bases; junction bases not matched to a gene: 5. In germline, CDR1 is MNHEY, CDR2 SVGAGI. The length of the CDR3 is 14 residues. CDR3 residues: CASREQGVNQPQHF. The CDR3 DNA reads TGTGCCAGCAGGGAGCAGGGGGTCAATCAGCCCCAGCATTTT.

The rearrangement joins TRBV2 to TRBJ2-5; 9 bases fit TRBD2. The germline V gene encodes CDR1 SNHLY and CDR2 FYNNEI. The CDR3 consists of 15 residues. V dropped 4 bases and J dropped 5; count of bases not matched to a gene: 8. CDR3 residues: CASSVSSGVRETQYF. The CDR3 DNA reads as TGTGCCAGCAGTGTCTCTAGCGGGGTCCGGGAGACCCAGTACTTC.

V is TRBV18 and J is TRBJ2-7; no clear D gene. Germline CDR1 reads KGHSH; CDR2 reads LQKENI. The CDR3 runs 16 residues. V gave up 3 bases and J gave up 0 bases, with 15 bases separating them. Here the CDR3 DNA reads TGTGCCAGCTCACCGGGTCTCTTCGGAGCCTCCTACGAGCAGTACTTC. Residues: CASSPGLFGASYEQYF.

The rearrangement links TRBV4-1 to TRBJ2-7, with D possibly TRBD1 on 5 matching bases. This CDR3 is built from 15 residues. V was clipped by 0 bases and J by 3 bases, with 12 bases between them. The germline V gene encodes CDR1 MGHRA and CDR2 YSYEKL. CDR3 in DNA: TGCGCCAGCAGCCAAGAAGAGACAGAAATCTACGAGCAGTACTTC. It codes for CASSQEETEIYEQYF.

The chain employs TRBV28 and TRBJ2-1, with D possibly TRBD2 on 6 matching bases. CDR3 size: 13 residues. Trimming took off 5 bases at V and 4 bases at J, with 9 bases between the two ends. Germline assignment: CDR1 MDHEN and CDR2 SYDVKM. The CDR3 loop is CASSPGTYNEQFF. The CDR3, as DNA: TGTGCCAGCAGTCCCGGGACTTACAATGAGCAGTTCTTC.

The chain couples TRBV18 to TRBJ1-4; D is unclear. The CDR3 is 14 residues long. V dropped 2 bases and J dropped 0 bases, with 4 bases sitting between them. Germline CDR1 is KGHSH and CDR2 is LQKENI. CDR3 sequence reads: CASSPSTTNEKLFF. CDR3 DNA: TGTGCCAGCTCACCATCGACAACTAATGAAAAACTGTTTTTT.

The chain joins TRBV5-1 to TRBJ2-5; 11 nucleotides line up with TRBD1. Unmatched junction bases numbered 4, after V lost 3 bases and J lost 0 bases. CDR3 size: 16 residues. CDR1 is SGHRS and CDR2 is YFSETQ in the germline V gene. CDR3 amino acids: CASSSGTGGYQETQYF. CDR3 nucleotide sequence: TGCGCCAGCAGCTCGGGGACAGGGGGGTACCAAGAGACCCAGTACTTC. The full variable domain, completed using reference TRBV5-1 and TRBJ2-5, is KAGVTQTPRYLIKTRGQQVTLSCSPISGHRSVSWYQQTPGQGLQFLFEYFSETQRNKGNFPGRFSGRQFSNSRSEMNVSTLELGDSALYLCASSSGTGGYQETQYFGPGTRLLVL.

This chain joins TRBV6-4 and TRBJ1-2, with D possibly matching TRBD1 (6 bases). Per the germline V gene, CDR1 is MRHNA and CDR2 is SNTAGT. CDR3 length equals 15 residues. With 4 bases removed from V and 7 bases from J, the gap between germline ends came to 19 bases. As DNA, the CDR3 is TGTGCCAGCAGTGCAGGGGTGACAGCAGCTGGTGGCTACACCTTC. Protein: CASSAGVTAAGGYTF.

The V and J genes are TRBV29-1 and TRBJ2-3, with a weak D call TRBD2 (6 bases). The V gene lost 4 bases and the J gene lost 2 bases, with 16 bases spanning the gap. This CDR3 comprises 15 residues. The germline V gene has CDR1 SQVTM and CDR2 ANQGSEA. CDR3 region: CSVVWRGDPTDTQYF. The CDR3 nucleotides read TGCAGCGTTGTCTGGAGGGGCGATCCCACAGATACGCAGTATTTT.

The gene calls are TRBV19 and TRBJ1-5; D is perhaps TRBD1 (5 bases). This CDR3 comprises 15 residues. Germline-derived CDR1 and CDR2 are LNHDA and SQIVND (reference sequence). V was pared by 5 bases and J by 3 bases, with 14 bases between. The CDR3 loop is CASSWDGATNQPQHF. CDR3 nucleotides: TGTGCCAGTAGTTGGGACGGGGCCACCAATCAGCCCCAGCATTTT.

The V and J genes are TRBV27 and TRBJ2-1, with a tentative D call TRBD1 (6 bases). The CDR3 extends over 14 amino acids. V was cut by 7 bases and J by 8 bases, with 18 bases left in between. The germline CDR1 and CDR2 sequences are MNHEY and SMNVEV (reference sequence). The CDR3 here is CASMKGTWVHEQFF. The CDR3 bases are TGTGCCAGCATGAAAGGGACATGGGTCCATGAGCAGTTCTTC.

The chain uses TRBV4-1 and TRBJ1-1; perhaps TRBD1 as D (5 bases). Trimming took 5 bases from V and 1 from J, leaving 8 bases between them. Germline assignment: CDR1 MGHRA and CDR2 YSYEKL. The CDR3 loop spans 13 amino acids. CDR3 coding DNA: TGCGCCAGCAGCACGGGGGGGAACACTGAAGCTTTCTTT. This encodes CASSTGGNTEAFF.

The chain's CDR3 is CASSPPESFSPETQYF. Written as DNA, the CDR3 is TGTGCCAGCAGCCCCCCGGAGTCGTTCTCCCCCGAGACCCAGTACTTC. The gene calls are TRBV13 and TRBJ2-5, with D unclear. Germline CDR1 and CDR2: PRHDT and FYEKMQ (reference sequence). The CDR3 length is 16 residues. The V end was cut by 5 bases, the J end by 5 bases, with 21 bases between.

The sample holds one count of this clone. The chain joins TRBV7-3 to TRBJ2-1, with D maybe TRBD1 (5 bases). The V end was cut by 1 base, the J end by 5 bases, with 18 bases between. This CDR3 has 17 amino acids. Germline CDR1 and CDR2: SGHTA and FQGTGA. CDR3 protein: CASSLMGPASWDNEQFF. CDR3 coding DNA: TGTGCCAGCAGCTTAATGGGGCCCGCGTCTTGGGACAATGAGCAGTTCTTC.

The V gene is TRBV15, the J gene TRBJ1-1; D is perhaps TRBD1 (5 bases). The V and J ends lost 2 bases and 1 base respectively, with 14 bases between them. CDR1 LNHNV and CDR2 YYDKDF come from the germline V gene (reference sequence). CDR3 length equals 16 residues. The CDR3 sequence is CATSRMQTGANTEAFF. The CDR3 region has the DNA TGTGCCACCAGCAGAATGCAGACCGGGGCGAACACTGAAGCTTTCTTT.

The chain is built from TRBV7-2 and TRBJ2-2; D is uncertain. V lost 10 bases, J lost 6 bases, and 27 bases lay in between. Germline V gene data show CDR1 as SGHTA and CDR2 as FQGNSA. The CDR3 length is 17 residues. The CDR3 region is CATPHLASALGSGELFF. The CDR3 bases are TGTGCCACGCCTCATTTGGCCTCCGCGCTGGGATCCGGGGAGCTGTTTTTT.

The rearrangement links TRBV7-8 to TRBJ2-1, with TRBD2 matching over 11 bases. This CDR3 comprises 14 residues. V lost 5 bases, J lost 7 bases, and 4 bases stayed unmatched. The V gene's germline CDR1 is SGHVS and CDR2 FQNEAQ. The CDR3: CASSPSGRQNEQFF. CDR3 coding DNA: TGTGCCAGCAGCCCTAGCGGGAGGCAGAATGAGCAGTTCTTC.